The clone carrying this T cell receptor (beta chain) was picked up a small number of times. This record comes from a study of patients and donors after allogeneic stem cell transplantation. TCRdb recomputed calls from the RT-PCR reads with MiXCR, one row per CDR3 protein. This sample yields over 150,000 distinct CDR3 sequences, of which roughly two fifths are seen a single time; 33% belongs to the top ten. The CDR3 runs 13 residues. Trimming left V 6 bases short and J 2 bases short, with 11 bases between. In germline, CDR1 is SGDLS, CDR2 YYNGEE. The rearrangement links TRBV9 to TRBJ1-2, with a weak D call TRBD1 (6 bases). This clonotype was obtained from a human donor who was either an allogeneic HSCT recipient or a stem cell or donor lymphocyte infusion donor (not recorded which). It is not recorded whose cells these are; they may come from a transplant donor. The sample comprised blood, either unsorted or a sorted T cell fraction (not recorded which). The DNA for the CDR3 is TGTGCCAGCACACAGGGACTGAACTATGGCTACACCTTC. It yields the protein CASTQGLNYGYTF. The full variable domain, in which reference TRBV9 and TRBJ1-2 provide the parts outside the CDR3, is DSGVTQTPKHLITATGQRVTLRCSPRSGDLSVYWYQQSLDQGLQFLIQYYNGEERAKGNILERFSAQQFPDLHSELNLSSLELGDSALYFCASTQGLNYGYTFGSGTRLTVV.